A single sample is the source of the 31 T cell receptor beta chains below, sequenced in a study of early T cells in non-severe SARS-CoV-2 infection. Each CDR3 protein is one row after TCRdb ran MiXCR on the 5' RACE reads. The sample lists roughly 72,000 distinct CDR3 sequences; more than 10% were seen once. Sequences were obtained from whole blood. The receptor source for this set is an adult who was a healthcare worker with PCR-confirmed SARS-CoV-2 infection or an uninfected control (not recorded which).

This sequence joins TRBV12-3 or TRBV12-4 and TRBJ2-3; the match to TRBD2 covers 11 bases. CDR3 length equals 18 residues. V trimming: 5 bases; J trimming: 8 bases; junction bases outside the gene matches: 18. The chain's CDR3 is CASSPRLAGGRSSGTQYF. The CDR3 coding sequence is TGTGCCAGCAGTCCTCGCCTAGCGGGGGGACGATCATCGGGTACGCAGTATTTT.

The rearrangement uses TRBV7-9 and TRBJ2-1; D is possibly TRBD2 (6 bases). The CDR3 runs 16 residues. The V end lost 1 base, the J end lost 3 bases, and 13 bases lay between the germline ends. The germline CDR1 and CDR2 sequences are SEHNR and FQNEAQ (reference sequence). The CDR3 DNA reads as TGTGCCAGCAGCTTAGGGGACTTAATTTACTACAATGAGCAGTTCTTC. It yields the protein CASSLGDLIYYNEQFF.

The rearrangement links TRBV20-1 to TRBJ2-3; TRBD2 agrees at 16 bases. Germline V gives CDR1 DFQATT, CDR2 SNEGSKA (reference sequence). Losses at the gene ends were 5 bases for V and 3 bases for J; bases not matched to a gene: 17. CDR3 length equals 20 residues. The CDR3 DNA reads TGCAGTGCTGAGAGAGGGGACCCGGGACTAGCGGGAGGGCCGACAGATACGCAGTATTTT. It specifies CSAERGDPGLAGGPTDTQYF.

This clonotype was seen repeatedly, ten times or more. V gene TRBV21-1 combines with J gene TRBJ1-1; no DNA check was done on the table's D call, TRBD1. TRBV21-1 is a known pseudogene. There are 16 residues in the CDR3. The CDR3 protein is CASSKSPVLWGTEAFF. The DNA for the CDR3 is TGTGCCAGCAGCAAATCACCGGTGCTGTGGGGGACTGAAGCTTTCTTT.

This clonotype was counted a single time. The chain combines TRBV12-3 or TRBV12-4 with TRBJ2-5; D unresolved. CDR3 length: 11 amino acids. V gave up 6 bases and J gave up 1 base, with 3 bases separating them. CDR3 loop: CASRTQETQYF. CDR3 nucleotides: TGTGCCAGCAGGACCCAAGAGACCCAGTACTTC.

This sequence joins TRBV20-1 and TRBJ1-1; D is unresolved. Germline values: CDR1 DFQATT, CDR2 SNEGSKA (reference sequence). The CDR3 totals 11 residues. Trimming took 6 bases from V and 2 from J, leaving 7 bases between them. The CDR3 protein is CSAWGNTEAFF. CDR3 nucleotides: TGCAGTGCCTGGGGAAACACTGAAGCTTTCTTT.

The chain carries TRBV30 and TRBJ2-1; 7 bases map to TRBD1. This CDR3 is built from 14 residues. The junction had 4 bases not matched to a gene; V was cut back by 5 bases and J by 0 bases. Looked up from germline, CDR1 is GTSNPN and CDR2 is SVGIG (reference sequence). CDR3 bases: TGTGCCTGGGCGACAGGGAACTCCTACAATGAGCAGTTCTTC. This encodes CAWATGNSYNEQFF.

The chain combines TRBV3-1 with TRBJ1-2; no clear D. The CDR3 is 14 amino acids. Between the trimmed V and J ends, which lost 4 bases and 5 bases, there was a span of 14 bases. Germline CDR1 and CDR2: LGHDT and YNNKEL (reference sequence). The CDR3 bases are TGTGCCAGCAGCCGACCGGGAGCCCTTTATGGCTACACCTTC. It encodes CASSRPGALYGYTF.

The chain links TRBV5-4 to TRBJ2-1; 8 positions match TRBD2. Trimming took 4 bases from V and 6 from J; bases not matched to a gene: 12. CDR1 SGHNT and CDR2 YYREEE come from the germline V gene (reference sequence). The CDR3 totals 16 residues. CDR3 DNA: TGTGCCAGCAGCCCCCCAGGGGTAGCGGGACCCAATGAGCAGTTCTTC. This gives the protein CASSPPGVAGPNEQFF.

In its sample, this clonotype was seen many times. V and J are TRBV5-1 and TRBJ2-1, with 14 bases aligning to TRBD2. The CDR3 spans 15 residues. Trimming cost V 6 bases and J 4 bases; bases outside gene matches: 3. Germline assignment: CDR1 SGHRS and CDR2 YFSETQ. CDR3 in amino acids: CASIGTSGSYNEQFF. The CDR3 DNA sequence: TGCGCCAGCATTGGGACTAGCGGGAGTTACAATGAGCAGTTCTTC.

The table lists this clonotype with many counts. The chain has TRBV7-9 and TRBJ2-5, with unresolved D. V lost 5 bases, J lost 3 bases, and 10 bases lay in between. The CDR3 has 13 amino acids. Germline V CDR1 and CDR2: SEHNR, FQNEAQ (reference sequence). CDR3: CASSPPREETQYF. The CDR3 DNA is TGTGCCAGCAGCCCCCCAAGGGAAGAGACCCAGTACTTC.

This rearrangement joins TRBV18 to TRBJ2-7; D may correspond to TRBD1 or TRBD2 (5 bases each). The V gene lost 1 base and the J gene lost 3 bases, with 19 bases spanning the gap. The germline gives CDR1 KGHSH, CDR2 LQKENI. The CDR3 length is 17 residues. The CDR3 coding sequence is TGTGCCAGCTCACCACTTACGGGGACCCCTGGGAACTACGAGCAGTACTTC. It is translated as CASSPLTGTPGNYEQYF.

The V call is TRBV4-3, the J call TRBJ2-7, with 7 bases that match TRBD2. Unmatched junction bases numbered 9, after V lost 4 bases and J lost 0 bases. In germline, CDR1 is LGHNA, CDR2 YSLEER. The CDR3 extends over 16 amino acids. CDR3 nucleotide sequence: TGCGCCAGCAGCCCGGCTGGGAGCGGGATCTCCTACGAGCAGTACTTC. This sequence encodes CASSPAGSGISYEQYF.

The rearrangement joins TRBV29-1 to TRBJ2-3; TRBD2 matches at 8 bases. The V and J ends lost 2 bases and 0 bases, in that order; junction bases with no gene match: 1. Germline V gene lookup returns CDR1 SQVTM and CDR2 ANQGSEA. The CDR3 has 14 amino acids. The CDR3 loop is CSVEIAGSTDTQYF. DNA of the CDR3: TGCAGCGTTGAAATAGCGGGAAGCACAGATACGCAGTATTTT.

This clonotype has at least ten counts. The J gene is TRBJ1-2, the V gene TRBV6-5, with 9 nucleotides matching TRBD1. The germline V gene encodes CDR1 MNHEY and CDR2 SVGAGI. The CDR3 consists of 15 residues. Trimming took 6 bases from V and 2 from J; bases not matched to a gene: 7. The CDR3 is CASRPRQGGNYGYTF. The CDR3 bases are TGTGCCAGCAGACCCAGACAGGGGGGAAACTATGGCTACACCTTC.

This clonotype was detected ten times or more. CDR3 in amino acids: CASSWLQGSSTGELFF. The CDR3 DNA is TGTGCCAGCAGTTGGTTACAGGGGTCGAGCACCGGGGAGCTGTTTTTT. This sequence joins TRBV6-5 and TRBJ2-2, with 7 bases that match TRBD1. Per germline, CDR1 MNHEY and CDR2 SVGAGI. J gave up 4 bases and V 4 bases, and 9 bases lay outside the gene matches. CDR3 size: 16 residues.

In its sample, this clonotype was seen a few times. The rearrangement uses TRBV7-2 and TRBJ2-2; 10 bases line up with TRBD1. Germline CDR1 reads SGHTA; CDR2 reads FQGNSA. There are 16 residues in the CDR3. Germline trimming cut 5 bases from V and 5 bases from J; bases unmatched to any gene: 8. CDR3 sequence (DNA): TGTGCCAGCAGCATACGGACAGGGGGTTTGACCGGGGAGCTGTTTTTT. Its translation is CASSIRTGGLTGELFF.

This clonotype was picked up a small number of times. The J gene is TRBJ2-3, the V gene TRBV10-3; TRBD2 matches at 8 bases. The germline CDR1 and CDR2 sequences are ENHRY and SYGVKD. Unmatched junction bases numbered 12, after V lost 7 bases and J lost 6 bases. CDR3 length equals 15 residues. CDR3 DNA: TGTGCCATCAACCCCACAGCGGGGGAAGGGGATACGCAGTATTTT. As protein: CAINPTAGEGDTQYF.

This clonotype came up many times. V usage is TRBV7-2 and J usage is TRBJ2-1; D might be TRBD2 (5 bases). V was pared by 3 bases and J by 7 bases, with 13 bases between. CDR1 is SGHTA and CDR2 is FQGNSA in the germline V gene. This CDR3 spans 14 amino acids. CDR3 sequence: CASSLWLAGNEQFF. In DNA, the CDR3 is TGTGCCAGCAGCTTGTGGCTAGCTGGTAATGAGCAGTTCTTC.

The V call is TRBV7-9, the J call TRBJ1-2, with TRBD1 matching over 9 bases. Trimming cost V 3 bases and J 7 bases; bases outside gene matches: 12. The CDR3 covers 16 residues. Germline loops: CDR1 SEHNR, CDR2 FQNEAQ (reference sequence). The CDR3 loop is CASSFTGTGISRGYTF. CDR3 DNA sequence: TGTGCCAGCAGCTTTACCGGGACAGGGATATCACGTGGCTACACCTTC.

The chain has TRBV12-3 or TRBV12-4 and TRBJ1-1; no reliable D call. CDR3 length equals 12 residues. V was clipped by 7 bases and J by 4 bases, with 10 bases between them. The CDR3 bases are TGTGCCAGCACCGGGGTCGGCACTGAAGCTTTCTTT. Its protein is CASTGVGTEAFF.

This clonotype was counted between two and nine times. Here the CDR3 DNA reads TGTGCCAGCAGATGGGGTCGGAGGGGGGTCCCCACAGATACGCAGTATTTT. It translates to CASRWGRRGVPTDTQYF. The V call is TRBV27, the J call TRBJ2-3; D tentatively fits TRBD1 or TRBD2 (6 bases each). Trimming shortened V by 6 bases and J by 2 bases, and 21 bases separated the two germline ends. Looked up from germline, CDR1 is MNHEY and CDR2 is SMNVEV (reference sequence). The CDR3 is 17 residues long.

Here the CDR3 reads CASSLDAAYNEQFF. CDR3 in DNA: TGTGCCAGCAGCCTCGACGCGGCCTACAATGAGCAGTTCTTC. The V and J genes are TRBV7-2 and TRBJ2-1; D gene uncertain. This CDR3 is built from 14 residues. Trimming pared 5 bases from V and 2 bases from J, leaving 10 bases between. The V gene's germline CDR1 is SGHTA and CDR2 FQGNSA.

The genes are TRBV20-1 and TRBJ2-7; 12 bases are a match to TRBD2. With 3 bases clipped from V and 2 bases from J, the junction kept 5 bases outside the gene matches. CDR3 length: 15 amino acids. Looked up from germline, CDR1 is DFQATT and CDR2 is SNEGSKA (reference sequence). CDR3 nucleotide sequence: TGCAGTGCTAGTACTAGCGGGAGGTTCCCCTACGAGCAGTACTTC. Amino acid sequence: CSASTSGRFPYEQYF.

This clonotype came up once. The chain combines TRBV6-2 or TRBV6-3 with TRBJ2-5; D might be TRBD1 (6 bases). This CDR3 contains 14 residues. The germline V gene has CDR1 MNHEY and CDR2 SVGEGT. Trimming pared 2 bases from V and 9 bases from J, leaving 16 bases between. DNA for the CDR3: TGTGCCAGCAGTTACGGGACAAATGATAAGGCCCAGTACTTC. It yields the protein CASSYGTNDKAQYF.

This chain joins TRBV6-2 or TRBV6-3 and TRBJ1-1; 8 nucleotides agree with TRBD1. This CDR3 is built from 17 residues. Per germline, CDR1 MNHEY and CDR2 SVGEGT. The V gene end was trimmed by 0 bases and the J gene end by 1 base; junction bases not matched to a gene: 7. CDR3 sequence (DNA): TGTGCCAGCAGTTACTCCCAGCAGGGGGCCCCGAACACTGAAGCTTTCTTT. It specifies CASSYSQQGAPNTEAFF.

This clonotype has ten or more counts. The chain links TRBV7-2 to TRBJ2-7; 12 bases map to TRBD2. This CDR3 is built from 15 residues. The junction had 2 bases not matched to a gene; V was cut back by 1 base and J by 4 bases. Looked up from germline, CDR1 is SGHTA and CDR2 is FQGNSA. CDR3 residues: CASSLELAGGYEQYF. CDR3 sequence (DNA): TGTGCCAGCAGCTTAGAACTAGCGGGAGGTTACGAGCAGTACTTC. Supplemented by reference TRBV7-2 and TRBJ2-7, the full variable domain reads GAGVSQSPSNKVTEKGKDVELRCDPISGHTALYWYRQSLGQGLEFLIYFQGNSAPDKSGLPSDRFSAERTGGSVSTLTIQRTQQEDSAVYLCASSLELAGGYEQYFGPGTRLTVT.

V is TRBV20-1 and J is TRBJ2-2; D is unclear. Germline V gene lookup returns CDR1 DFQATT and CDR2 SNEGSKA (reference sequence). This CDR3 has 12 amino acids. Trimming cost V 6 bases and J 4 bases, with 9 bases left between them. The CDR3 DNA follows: TGCAGTGCCACTTCGGGCACCGGGGAGCTGTTTTTT. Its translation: CSATSGTGELFF.

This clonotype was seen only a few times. CDR3 in DNA: TGCAGTGCTAGACCCTATCAAGAGGGTCAGCAGTACTTC. This encodes CSARPYQEGQQYF. The chain carries TRBV20-1 and TRBJ2-7; the D gene is possibly TRBD2 (5 bases). Looked up from germline, CDR1 is DFQATT and CDR2 is SNEGSKA (reference sequence). Trimming stripped 2 bases from V and 8 bases from J, with 16 bases between. The CDR3 loop spans 13 amino acids.

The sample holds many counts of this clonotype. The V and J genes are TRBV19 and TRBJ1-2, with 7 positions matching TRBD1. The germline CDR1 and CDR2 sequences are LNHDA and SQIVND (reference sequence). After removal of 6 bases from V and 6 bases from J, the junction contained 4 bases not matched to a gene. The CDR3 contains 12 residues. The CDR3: CASSPGTDGYTF. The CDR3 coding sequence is TGTGCCAGTAGCCCCGGGACAGATGGCTACACCTTC.

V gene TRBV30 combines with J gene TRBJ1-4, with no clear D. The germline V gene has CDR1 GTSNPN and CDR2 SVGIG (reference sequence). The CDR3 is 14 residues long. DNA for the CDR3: TGTGCTTCCCTCCACTCCTCAAGACGGGAAAAACTGTTTTTT. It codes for CASLHSSRREKLFF.